This T cell receptor (beta chain) was retrieved from a study of T cell changes during pregnancy in multiple sclerosis (dated by TCRdb to about 2019). In the study overall: In women with multiple sclerosis, the researchers looked at how the T cell repertoire shifted as pregnancy progressed.

V is cut by 3 bases and J by 10 bases, and the space between the germline ends is 16 bases. The CDR3 contains 14 residues, cysteine and phenylalanine counted. CDR3 DNA only is kept here, 42 bases in frame from base 1. Reading the germline V gene gives CDR1 ENHRY and CDR2 SYGVKD. For this clone: Its recognized antigen is unknown. No qualities accompany the bases; no much larger clone lies one base away.

Libraries were made using the immunoSEQ multiplex PCR assay. TCRdb retrieved this table from immuneACCESS and kept in-frame rearrangements only. Not all clones are present; in checked studies, unresolved V genes account for under half, and no reason is known for the remainder. The table for this sample lists some 97,000 clones; around 94% of them were counted only once. More than 0.95% of the sample is taken by the ten largest. The sample here was peripheral blood, taken in the second trimester of pregnancy. This sequence uses TRBV10-3 and TRBJ2-1; the D gene cannot be named for sure. The source of this sequence is a female donor with multiple sclerosis, enrolled in a pregnancy study. The CDR3 corresponds to CAISDRLSSSEQFF. The bases are TGTGCCATCAGTGATCGTCTATCATCCTCAGAGCAGTTCTTC.